Following are 12 T cell receptor beta chains from one sample sequenced in a study of a mutant IDH1 vaccine in newly diagnosed glioma. As to time point: week 35, safety follow-up. Each dose delivered 300 ug of mutant IDH1 20-mer peptide subcutaneously with imiquimod. Only in-frame clones appear in the TCRdb table, and some are missing; sequencing was by immunoSEQ multiplex PCR. The sample records tens of thousands of clones, less than 90% being singletons. These TCRs are of unknown antigen specificity. The material was PBMCs, obtained from a glioma patient whose treatment included an IDH1 peptide vaccine. Every receptor here comes from a man aged 30-40 years with glioma.

This clone was counted a single time. The CDR3 DNA follows: TGTGCCAGCAGCTTAGACGACAGGTCCTACGAGCAGTACTTC. Amino acid sequence: CASSLDDRSYEQYF. This rearrangement joins TRBV7-6 to TRBJ2-7, with a weak D call TRBD1 (6 bases). The CDR3 loop spans 14 amino acids. In germline, CDR1 is SGHVS, CDR2 FNYEAQ. V gave up 1 base and J gave up 1 base, with 8 bases separating them.

The J gene is TRBJ2-3, the V gene TRBV19; D not certain. The length of the CDR3 is 15 residues. Germline CDR1 and CDR2: LNHDA and SQIVND (reference sequence). Trimming removed 2 bases at V and 1 base at J, with 10 bases between. CDR3 bases: TGTGCCAGTAGTATACCGGCGAGCCGCACAGATACGCAGTATTTT. Protein: CASSIPASRTDTQYF.

This clone has more than one count but fewer than ten. At the DNA level, this CDR3 is encoded by other sequences in the same sample as well. The chain has TRBV5-1 and TRBJ2-5; 13 nucleotides match TRBD2. This CDR3 region has 16 residues. Per the germline V gene, CDR1 is SGHRS and CDR2 is YFSETQ. Losses at the gene ends were 2 bases for V and 5 bases for J; bases not matched to a gene: 6. CDR3 bases: TGCGCCAGCAGCTTACTAGCGGGGGGGCCAACGGAGACCCAGTACTTC. Protein sequence: CASSLLAGGPTETQYF.

The genes are TRBV27 and TRBJ1-5, with 9 bases that match TRBD1. The CDR3 is 17 residues long. CDR1 and CDR2 (germline): MNHEY, SMNVEV (reference sequence). The V segment lost 5 bases and the J segment 0 bases; nucleotides outside the gene matches: 8. The CDR3 sequence: CASSPTGTGFSNQPQHF. The CDR3 region has the DNA TGTGCCAGCAGTCCTACCGGGACAGGGTTTAGCAATCAGCCCCAGCATTTT.

This chain joins TRBV5-4 and TRBJ1-2; 9 bases map to TRBD1. Losses at the gene ends were 4 bases for V and 7 bases for J; bases not matched to a gene: 17. Germline CDR1 and CDR2: SGHNT and YYREEE (reference sequence). This CDR3 contains 17 residues. CDR3 nucleotide sequence: TGTGCCAGCAGCCTAGCCGGGACAGGGTTATCTCTGGGTGGCTACACCTTC. Its translation is CASSLAGTGLSLGGYTF.

This clone was observed a handful of times. J is TRBJ1-1 and V is TRBV6-1, with D unresolved. This CDR3 is built from 12 residues. Trimming stripped 10 bases from V and 1 base from J, with 10 bases between. Germline V CDR1 and CDR2: MNHNS, SASEGT. CDR3 in DNA: TGTGCCACCGATGGACGGAACACTGAAGCTTTCTTT. Translation: CATDGRNTEAFF.

The chain employs TRBV2 and TRBJ2-1, with 11 bases aligning to TRBD1. V dropped 10 bases and J dropped 7; count of bases not matched to a gene: 6. The germline gives CDR1 SNHLY, CDR2 FYNNEI. The CDR3 has 13 amino acids. CDR3 in DNA: TGTGCCACCGGGACAGGGGGTTGGAATGAGCAGTTCTTC. Translated: CATGTGGWNEQFF.

J is TRBJ2-1 and V is TRBV28; 10 bases agree with TRBD2. Trimming at V came to 8 bases and at J to 6 bases, leaving 7 bases not matched to a gene. This CDR3 spans 14 amino acids. CDR1 is MDHEN, CDR2 SYDVKM, per germline. The DNA of the CDR3 is TGTGCCAGCCGAAGCGGGGGGGCCACCAATGAGCAGTTCTTC. Its translation is CASRSGGATNEQFF.

CDR3 sequence reads: CATSRDREVFVSPLHF. CDR3 DNA sequence: TGTGCCACCAGCAGAGATCGAGAGGTCTTCGTTTCACCCCTCCACTTT. The genes are TRBV15 and TRBJ1-6; no definite D call. CDR3 length equals 16 residues. V was cut by 0 bases and J by 9 bases, with 15 bases left in between. Germline CDR1 is LNHNV and CDR2 is YYDKDF (reference sequence).

The genes are TRBV5-1 and TRBJ2-1; the match to TRBD1 covers 7 bases. J gave up 13 bases and V 2 bases, and 6 bases lay outside the gene matches. The CDR3 totals 12 residues. Per germline, CDR1 SGHRS and CDR2 YFSETQ. The CDR3 here is CASSLGGGGQFF. The CDR3 DNA reads TGCGCCAGCAGCTTAGGGGGCGGCGGACAGTTCTTC.

The chain links TRBV19 to TRBJ2-1; a possible D gene is TRBD1 (7 bases). Germline loops: CDR1 LNHDA, CDR2 SQIVND (reference sequence). The CDR3 has 15 amino acids. V was cut by 7 bases and J by 4 bases, with 17 bases left in between. CDR3 DNA: TGTGCCAGTACCCCCAGGGGGGCTAGATACAATGAGCAGTTCTTC. This gives the protein CASTPRGARYNEQFF.

CDR3 region: CASSPLGVTNTEAFF. The CDR3 DNA reads TGTGCCAGCAGCCCCCTGGGGGTCACGAACACTGAAGCTTTCTTT. The chain is built from TRBV5-8 and TRBJ1-1, with D maybe TRBD1 (5 bases). This CDR3 is 15 amino acids long. CDR1 and CDR2 (germline): SGHTS, YDEGEE. The V end was cut by 4 bases, the J end by 1 base, with 14 bases between. Variable domain in full (rest from reference TRBV5-8 and TRBJ1-1): EAGVTQSPTHLIKTRGQQATLRCSPISGHTSVYWYQQALGLGLQFLLWYDEGEERNRGNFPPRFSGRQFPNYSSELNVNALELEDSALYLCASSPLGVTNTEAFFGQGTRLTVV.